The rows below give T cell receptor beta chains drawn from one sample of a study of Ad26.COV2.S vaccination and SARS-CoV-2 variants. Sequencing was performed with immunoSEQ multiplex PCR; in TCRdb, only in-frame clones are kept and a portion is missing. There are about 400,000 clones in the sample; 80% to 90% occur only once, and more than 7% lies in the top ten. The source was peripheral blood, collected in a trial of Ad26.COV2.S vaccine versus placebo. These receptors all come from a person between 18 and 59 years old who received the Ad26.COV2.S COVID-19 vaccine or a placebo. Each CDR3 is given with its conserved first and last residue. Each record gives: V gene, D gene, J gene, clone size, CDR3 protein, CDR3 DNA. The D gene is left open where the match is weak. Part of the rows lack a size; the others show once, few, many or a class for expanded clones.

TRBV10-3	TRBD2	TRBJ2-5	NA	CAISDGGFQETQYF	TGTGCCATCAGTGACGGGGGGTTCCAAGAGACCCAGTACTTC
TRBV7-9	NA	TRBJ1-6	few	CASSPGGFDSPLHF	TGTGCCAGCAGCCCGGGAGGGTTCGATTCACCCCTCCACTTT
TRBV6-5	NA	TRBJ1-3	NA	CASTSPGTIYF	TGTGCCAGCACCTCCCCCGGCACCATATATTTT
TRBV28	TRBD1	TRBJ1-1	NA	CASSSPGQGYTEAFF	TGTGCCAGCAGTTCCCCGGGACAGGGGTACACTGAAGCTTTCTTT
TRBV5-5	NA	TRBJ1-5	once	CASSESWVYSNQPQHF	TGTGCCAGCAGCGAAAGCTGGGTTTATAGCAATCAGCCCCAGCATTTT
TRBV9	NA	TRBJ2-7	NA	CASSVDDGTHTYEQYF	TGTGCCAGCAGCGTAGACGACGGGACCCACACCTACGAGCAGTACTTC
TRBV2	TRBD2	TRBJ2-3	NA	CASSELAGATDTQYF	TGTGCCAGCAGTGAACTAGCGGGGGCCACAGATACGCAGTATTTT
TRBV30	NA	TRBJ2-7	few	CAWSEAGSSYEQYF	TGTGCCTGGAGTGAGGCGGGAAGCTCCTACGAGCAGTACTTC
TRBV7-2	NA	TRBJ1-2	NA	CASSLAVGGAHGYTF	TGTGCCAGCAGCTTAGCCGTGGGGGGGGCCCATGGCTACACCTTC
TRBV5-1	NA	TRBJ2-7	NA	CASSPDRISFEQYF	TGCGCCAGCAGCCCGGACCGAATCTCCTTCGAGCAGTACTTC
TRBV7-8	NA	TRBJ2-1	NA	CASSTGPDNEQFF	TGTGCCAGCAGCACGGGACCGGACAATGAGCAGTTCTTC
TRBV7-9	NA	TRBJ2-7	NA	CASSLANYEQYF	TGTGCCAGCAGCTTAGCCAATTACGAGCAGTACTTC